Shown below are 2 T cell receptor beta chains from a single sample sequenced in a study of blood T cell repertoires in COVID-19 (TCRdb year 2020). Libraries were made using the immunoSEQ multiplex PCR assay. Imported from immuneACCESS, the table was reduced by TCRdb to in-frame sequences with V and J called. These copies leave out some clones; in studies compared against another copy, an unresolved V gene accounts for under half, and the cause of the remainder is not known. The sample data list a few hundred thousand clones, and about 91% of these were observed just once. Just under 7% of the sample goes to the ten largest clones. Sequenced: peripheral blood. The source is a woman in her 30s who had recovered from COVID-19.

Only one count was recorded for this clone. The chain uses TRBV7-2 and TRBJ2-3; no definite D call. Germline CDR1 reads SGHTA; CDR2 reads FQGNSA. V was pared by 5 bases and J by 3 bases, with 12 bases between. The CDR3 runs to 14 residues. CDR3 nucleotides: TGTGCCAGCAGCCCCAGGCAGGCGACAGATACGCAGTATTTT. This gives the protein CASSPRQATDTQYF. Supplemented by reference TRBV7-2 and TRBJ2-3, the full variable domain reads GAGVSQSPSNKVTEKGKDVELRCDPISGHTALYWYRQSLGQGLEFLIYFQGNSAPDKSGLPSDRFSAERTGGSVSTLTIQRTQQEDSAVYLCASSPRQATDTQYFGPGTRLTVL.

The chain uses TRBV10-3 and TRBJ1-6, with 8 bases matching TRBD1. Per the germline V gene, CDR1 is ENHRY and CDR2 is SYGVKD. Trimming at V came to 8 bases and at J to 7 bases, leaving 13 bases not matched to a gene. The CDR3 runs to 16 residues. This chain's CDR3 is CAISDPRQGNNSPLHF. Written as DNA, the CDR3 is TGTGCCATCTCGGACCCCCGACAGGGGAACAATTCACCCCTCCACTTT.